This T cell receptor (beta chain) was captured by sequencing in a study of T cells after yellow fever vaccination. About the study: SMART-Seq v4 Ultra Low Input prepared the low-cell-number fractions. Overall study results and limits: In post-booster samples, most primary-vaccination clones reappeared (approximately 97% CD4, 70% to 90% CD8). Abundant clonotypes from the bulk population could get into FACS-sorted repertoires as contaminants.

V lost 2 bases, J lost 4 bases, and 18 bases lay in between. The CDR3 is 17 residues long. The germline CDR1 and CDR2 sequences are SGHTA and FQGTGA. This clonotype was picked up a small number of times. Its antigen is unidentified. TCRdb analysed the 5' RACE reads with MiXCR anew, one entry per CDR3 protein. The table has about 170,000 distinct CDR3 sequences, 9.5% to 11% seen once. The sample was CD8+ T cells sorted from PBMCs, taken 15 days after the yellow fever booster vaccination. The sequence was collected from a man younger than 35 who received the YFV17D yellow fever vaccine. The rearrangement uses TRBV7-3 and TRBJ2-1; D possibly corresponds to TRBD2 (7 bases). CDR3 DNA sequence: TGTGCCAGCAGCTTAGAGGGGGAGGGGTTCCCGTACAATGAGCAGTTCTTC. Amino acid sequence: CASSLEGEGFPYNEQFF.